The 22 T cell receptor beta chains listed next were all sequenced from one sample in a study of vaccination effects on CD4 cells after COVID-19 (dated 2022 in TCRdb). The library was generated by the immunoSEQ multiplex PCR assay. The table comes from immuneACCESS by way of TCRdb, which keeps in-frame sequences with V and J called. Part of the clones is missing from these tables; in studies checked, under half for an unresolved V gene and the rest for unknown reasons. For this sample the table gives 50,000 to 70,000 clones, of which more than 60% were detected only once. The ten top clones hold around a quarter of the sample. Antigens for these TCRs are unknown. After around 11 days of culture, CD4+ T cells were isolated with the EasySep CD4+ T cell isolation kit. The source was CD4+ T cells from PBMCs cultured without peptide, collected before COVID-19 vaccination. All receptors derive from a human donor who had a prior SARS-CoV-2 infection.

The chain is built from TRBV11-3 and TRBJ1-3; D remains unclear. V was shortened by 3 bases and J by 0 bases, with 6 bases between the two germline ends. This CDR3 has 14 amino acids. The germline V gene encodes CDR1 SGHNT and CDR2 YENEEA. In DNA form, the CDR3 reads TGTGCCAGCAGCTTTGAGAGCTCTGGAAACACCATATATTTT. Translated, it gives CASSFESSGNTIYF.

This rearrangement joins TRBV25-1 to TRBJ2-1; D not resolved. This CDR3 comprises 16 residues. Trimming stripped 3 bases from V and 3 bases from J, with 15 bases between. Germline CDR1 and CDR2: MGHDK and SYGVNS. In nucleotides, the CDR3 is TGTGCCAGCAGTGACCCCGAAATAGTAGGCTACAATGAGCAGTTCTTC. Its protein product is CASSDPEIVGYNEQFF.

This clone occurred a few times. In the same sample, other DNA sequences code for this CDR3. The chain recombines TRBV18 with TRBJ1-2; the D is unclear. The germline V and J ends were trimmed by 1 base and 2 bases, with 8 bases remaining between them. This CDR3 is 14 amino acids long. Germline V CDR1 and CDR2: KGHSH, LQKENI. CDR3 nucleotide sequence: TGTGCCAGCTCACCACTATCCGGAAACTATGGCTACACCTTC. Residues: CASSPLSGNYGYTF. The full variable domain, with the rest looked up from reference TRBV18 and TRBJ1-2, is NAGVMQNPRHLVRRRGQEARLRCSPMKGHSHVYWYRQLPEEGLKFMVYLQKENIIDESGMPKERFSAEFPKEGPSILRIQQVVRGDSAAYFCASSPLSGNYGYTFGSGTRLTVV.

CDR3 coding DNA: TGTGCCACCAGTGATCCCCGGACTGCCTCCTACAATGAGCAGTTCTTC. As protein: CATSDPRTASYNEQFF. The rearrangement joins TRBV24-1 to TRBJ2-1, with D possibly matching TRBD2 (5 bases). V lost 3 bases to trimming and J lost 0 bases, with 11 bases between them. CDR1 KGHDR and CDR2 SFDVKD come from the germline V gene. The CDR3 runs to 16 residues.

This clone was detected only a few times. The gene calls are TRBV9 and TRBJ2-1; TRBD2 aligns across 15 bases. The CDR3 has 17 residues. The V gene's germline CDR1 is SGDLS and CDR2 YYNGEE. V lost 0 bases, J lost 6 bases, and 4 bases stayed unmatched. The CDR3 here is CASSVGTSGRGINEQFF. The DNA of the CDR3 is TGTGCCAGCAGCGTAGGGACTAGCGGGAGGGGGATCAATGAGCAGTTCTTC.

The chain carries TRBV29-1 and TRBJ1-1; 12 nucleotides line up with TRBD1. This CDR3 spans 14 amino acids. V gave up 6 bases and J gave up 4 bases; unmatched junction bases: 6. Germline V gene data show CDR1 as SQVTM and CDR2 as ANQGSEA. The CDR3 sequence is CSVLGGQGATEAFF. CDR3 sequence (DNA): TGCAGCGTCCTCGGGGGACAGGGGGCCACTGAAGCTTTCTTT.

The V gene is TRBV10-3, the J gene TRBJ2-7; tentatively, D is TRBD1 or TRBD2 (5 bases each). This CDR3 is built from 12 residues. Per germline, CDR1 ENHRY and CDR2 SYGVKD. Trimming shortened V by 5 bases and J by 6 bases, and 11 bases separated the two germline ends. CDR3 amino acids: CAISPTGGEQYF. In nucleotides, the CDR3 is TGTGCCATCAGTCCCACTGGGGGCGAGCAGTACTTC.

In its sample, this clone was seen a few times. The V gene is TRBV7-9, the J gene TRBJ1-2; D remains unclear. CDR1 SEHNR and CDR2 FQNEAQ come from the germline V gene (reference sequence). Trimming stripped 4 bases from V and 4 bases from J, with 7 bases between. The CDR3 contains 12 residues. The DNA of the CDR3 is TGTGCCAGCAGCTCCAGTGGCTATGGCTACACCTTC. It yields the protein CASSSSGYGYTF.

The CDR3 DNA follows: TGTGCCAGCAGCTTAAACAGGGGAACCGGGGTTGGCTACACCTTC. Its protein is CASSLNRGTGVGYTF. The chain links TRBV7-2 to TRBJ1-2; 7 nucleotides line up with TRBD1. Germline V gene data show CDR1 as SGHTA and CDR2 as FQGNSA. V shed 2 bases, J shed 7 bases, and the junction held 10 bases outside the gene matches. CDR3 size: 15 residues.

This clone came up a few times. The rearrangement links TRBV27 to TRBJ1-1; 9 nucleotides match TRBD1. Germline V gene lookup returns CDR1 MNHEY and CDR2 SMNVEV (reference sequence). There are 13 residues in the CDR3. Losses at the gene ends were 5 bases for V and 14 bases for J; bases not matched to a gene: 12. Here the CDR3 reads CASSPRGQGRCFF. In nucleotides, the CDR3 is TGTGCCAGCAGTCCGCGAGGACAGGGGAGGTGCTTCTTT.

This chain uses TRBV29-1 with TRBJ1-3, with D uncertain. Trimming took off 0 bases at V and 7 bases at J, with 16 bases between the two ends. The length of the CDR3 is 15 residues. Germline-derived CDR1 and CDR2 are SQVTM and ANQGSEA. CDR3 DNA: TGCAGCGTTGAAGATCTAGATGGAGAGCGGAACACCATATATTTT. This encodes CSVEDLDGERNTIYF.

The V and J genes are TRBV5-4 and TRBJ2-5; D possibly matches TRBD1 or TRBD2 (6 bases each). Germline CDR1 reads SGHNT; CDR2 reads YYREEE (reference sequence). V shed 4 bases and J shed 5 bases, with 18 bases lying between them. The CDR3 loop spans 15 amino acids. For the CDR3, the DNA is TGTGCCAGCAGCGGAAAGGGGGGTGGGCGGGAGACCCAGTACTTC. This encodes CASSGKGGGRETQYF. The whole variable domain, remainder taken from reference TRBV5-4 and TRBJ2-5, is ETGVTQSPTHLIKTRGQQVTLRCSSQSGHNTVSWYQQALGQGPQFIFQYYREEENGRGNFPPRFSGLQFPNYSSELNVNALELDDSALYLCASSGKGGGRETQYFGPGTRLLVL.

The chain combines TRBV7-6 with TRBJ2-3, with 7 bases matching TRBD2. Germline V lookup: CDR1 SGHVS, CDR2 FNYEAQ. With V trimmed by 4 bases and J by 2 bases, 12 bases remained unmatched. The CDR3 covers 17 residues. The chain's CDR3 is CASSSRRRGTYTDTQYF. The CDR3 coding sequence is TGTGCCAGCAGCTCTCGACGGCGGGGGACCTACACAGATACGCAGTATTTT.

The rearrangement links TRBV6-4 to TRBJ2-1; 12 nucleotides line up with TRBD2. CDR3 length equals 15 residues. Germline V gene lookup returns CDR1 MRHNA and CDR2 SNTAGT. V gave up 6 bases and J gave up 4 bases; unmatched junction bases: 4. The CDR3 region is CASSRLAGEYNEQFF. The CDR3 DNA reads as TGTGCCAGCAGCCGACTAGCGGGGGAATACAATGAGCAGTTCTTC.

The chain couples TRBV7-2 to TRBJ2-7, with 12 bases matching TRBD2. The CDR3 loop spans 15 amino acids. The trim removed 5 bases at V and 2 bases at J, leaving 4 bases unmatched. Germline CDR1 SGHTA, CDR2 FQGNSA. The CDR3 reads CASSRTSGTTYEQYF. For the CDR3, the DNA is TGTGCCAGCAGCCGGACTAGCGGGACCACCTACGAGCAGTACTTC.

CDR3 nucleotide sequence: TGTGCCACCGAAACAGGGGGCGGTTCGAGAGATACGCAGTATTTT. Encoded protein: CATETGGGSRDTQYF. V gene TRBV6-5 combines with J gene TRBJ2-3; 9 bases agree with TRBD1. The V gene end was trimmed by 10 bases and the J gene end by 5 bases; junction bases not matched to a gene: 13. Germline V gene data show CDR1 as MNHEY and CDR2 as SVGAGI. The CDR3 runs 15 residues.

The CDR3 DNA reads TGTGCCAGCAGCTTTGAGTCTAGCGATAGGTGGGATACGCAGTATTTT. Its translation is CASSFESSDRWDTQYF. V is TRBV5-5 and J is TRBJ2-3; tentatively, D is TRBD2 (6 bases). The germline V gene encodes CDR1 SGHKS and CDR2 YYEKEE (reference sequence). Trimming left V 2 bases short and J 6 bases short, with 19 bases between. The CDR3 has 16 residues.

Written as DNA, the CDR3 is TGTGCCAGCAGCTTACAGGGCGGGAGGGGACTAGGGAAGGGTGAGTCCTACAATGAGCAGTTCTTC. Translated: CASSLQGGRGLGKGESYNEQFF. The chain employs TRBV7-3 and TRBJ2-1, with 9 nucleotides matching TRBD2. The V gene end was trimmed by 2 bases and the J gene end by 1 base; junction bases not matched to a gene: 21. The CDR3 sequence is 22 residues long. CDR1 is SGHTA and CDR2 is FQGTGA in the germline V gene.

The chain combines TRBV18 with TRBJ2-3, with D perhaps matching TRBD2 (5 bases). The V and J ends lost 2 bases and 3 bases respectively, with 18 bases between them. This CDR3 has 17 residues. Germline-derived CDR1 and CDR2 are KGHSH and LQKENI. CDR3 sequence: CASSPNEGEEITDTQYF. For the CDR3, the DNA is TGTGCCAGCTCACCAAACGAGGGTGAAGAAATAACAGATACGCAGTATTTT.

A few counts support this clone. The gene calls are TRBV7-2 and TRBJ1-2; D possibly corresponds to TRBD1 (6 bases). Between the trimmed V and J ends, which lost 5 bases and 7 bases, there was a span of 17 bases. The CDR3 totals 14 residues. The germline V gene encodes CDR1 SGHTA and CDR2 FQGNSA. CDR3 loop: CASSDLRGRGGYTF. The CDR3 coding sequence is TGTGCCAGCAGCGACCTACGGGGCAGGGGTGGCTACACCTTC.

J is TRBJ2-7 and V is TRBV5-1; TRBD2 aligns across 12 bases. J lost 2 bases, V lost 4 bases, and 7 bases had no gene match. Per germline, CDR1 SGHRS and CDR2 YFSETQ. This CDR3 spans 16 amino acids. CDR3 sequence: CASSIRTSGMTYEQYF. The CDR3 nucleotides read TGCGCCAGCAGCATCCGGACTAGCGGGATGACCTACGAGCAGTACTTC.

The chain recombines TRBV20-1 with TRBJ1-1, with D unclear. Per the germline V gene, CDR1 is DFQATT and CDR2 is SNEGSKA (reference sequence). The CDR3 has 11 residues. With 3 bases removed from V and 10 bases from J, the gap between germline ends came to 12 bases. CDR3 amino acids: CSASNVGGAFF. DNA for the CDR3: TGCAGTGCTAGTAATGTAGGAGGAGCTTTCTTT.